The rows below give T cell receptor beta chains drawn from one sample of a study of T cell changes during pregnancy in multiple sclerosis. The method was immunoSEQ multiplex PCR; TCRdb's version includes in-frame clones alone and lacks a portion of them. The sample holds tens of thousands of clones; about nine tenths are singletons and the top ten take about 0.4%. Sequencing used CD4+ T cells from peripheral blood mononuclear cells, obtained before pregnancy. These receptors originate from a female donor with multiple sclerosis, enrolled in a pregnancy study. Each CDR3 is given with its conserved first and last residue. The D gene is left open where the match is weak. Expanded clones are given a class, and other clones once, few, many or no size at all.

CDR3,DNA,D,J,length,V,size
CASSPTGESAGANVLTF,TGCGCCAGCAGCCCTACAGGGGAGTCGGCTGGGGCCAACGTCCTGACTTTC,TRBD1,TRBJ2-6,17,TRBV4-1,NA
CASSLAGASAYYEQYF,TGTGCCAGCAGCTTGGCAGGCGCTAGCGCCTACTACGAGCAGTACTTC,NA,TRBJ2-7,16,TRBV5-5,NA
CASSLADTGIQPQHF,TGTGCCAGCAGCTTGGCCGATACAGGGATCCAGCCCCAGCATTTT,NA,TRBJ1-5,15,TRBV5-5,NA
CASSVGSGIGQPQHF,TGTGCCAGCAGCGTAGGGTCGGGGATAGGTCAGCCCCAGCATTTT,NA,TRBJ1-5,15,TRBV9,NA
CSVEVLAGEDNEQFF,TGCAGCGTTGAAGTACTAGCGGGAGAAGACAATGAGCAGTTCTTC,TRBD2,TRBJ2-1,15,TRBV29-1,NA
CASTNTGDEQYF,TGTGCCAGTACTAATACAGGGGACGAGCAGTACTTC,TRBD1,TRBJ2-7,12,TRBV6-6,NA
CAIKISDTGELFF,TGTGCCATCAAAATAAGCGACACCGGGGAGCTGTTTTTT,NA,TRBJ2-2,13,TRBV10-3,NA
CASSEELGSYEQYF,TGTGCCAGCAGTGAAGAGCTGGGCAGCTACGAGCAGTACTTC,NA,TRBJ2-7,14,TRBV2,NA
CASSYSTDSAYEQYF,TGTGCCAGCAGTTACTCGACTGACAGTGCCTACGAGCAGTACTTC,NA,TRBJ2-7,15,TRBV6-5,NA
CASSNEPRSPLHF,TGTGCCAGTAGTAATGAGCCTCGGTCACCCCTCCACTTT,NA,TRBJ1-6,13,TRBV19,NA
CASSARGLETQYF,TGCGCCAGCAGCGCCAGGGGGTTAGAGACCCAGTACTTC,TRBD1,TRBJ2-5,13,TRBV5-1,once
CASSDSPLVAGGGEQFF,TGTGCCAGCAGTGACTCCCCCTTGGTAGCGGGGGGTGGTGAGCAGTTCTTC,TRBD2,TRBJ2-1,17,TRBV6-4,NA
CASSPKRLNTGELFF,TGTGCCAGCAGTCCCAAGCGCCTGAACACCGGGGAGCTGTTTTTT,NA,TRBJ2-2,15,TRBV27,NA
CATRRDSSSYEQYF,TGTGCCACCAGGCGGGACAGCAGCTCCTACGAGCAGTACTTC,NA,TRBJ2-7,14,TRBV19,NA
CASSRSVEETQYF,TGTGCCAGCAGCCGAAGTGTAGAAGAGACCCAGTACTTC,NA,TRBJ2-5,13,TRBV7-2,NA
CASRLGQINTEAFF,TGTGCCAGTAGGCTGGGACAGATCAACACTGAAGCTTTCTTT,TRBD1,TRBJ1-1,14,TRBV19,NA
CASSEGRGRTDTQYF,TGTGCCAGCAGTGAAGGGCGGGGCCGCACAGATACGCAGTATTTT,NA,TRBJ2-3,15,TRBV6-1,once
CASSPKETSPEQYF,TGTGCCAGCAGCCCCAAAGAGACTAGTCCCGAGCAGTACTTC,NA,TRBJ2-7,14,TRBV11-2,NA
CASSLGSGTNYGYTF,TGTGCCAGCAGCTTAGGATCAGGGACTAACTATGGCTACACCTTC,NA,TRBJ1-2,15,TRBV7-2,NA
CATSRVGWRDSNTGELFF,TGTGCCACCAGCAGAGTTGGATGGCGAGACTCGAACACCGGGGAGCTGTTTTTT,NA,TRBJ2-2,18,TRBV15,once
CASRVGDNQPQHF,TGTGCCAGCAGGGTAGGGGACAATCAGCCCCAGCATTTT,NA,TRBJ1-5,13,TRBV2,NA
CASSLAVAGGITEAFF,TGCGCCAGCAGCTTGGCCGTGGCAGGGGGTATCACTGAAGCTTTCTTT,TRBD1,TRBJ1-1,16,TRBV5-1,NA
CASSSQTGGWQPQHF,TGTGCCAGCAGCTCCCAGACAGGGGGCTGGCAGCCCCAGCATTTT,TRBD1,TRBJ1-5,15,TRBV7-2,NA
CASSYSGTGGWNEQFF,TGTGCCAGCAGTTACTCGGGTACGGGGGGGTGGAATGAGCAGTTCTTC,TRBD2,TRBJ2-1,16,TRBV6-5,NA
CASSVIGGDTGELFF,TGTGCCAGCAGCGTAATAGGCGGAGACACCGGGGAGCTGTTTTTT,NA,TRBJ2-2,15,TRBV9,NA
CASSPLGGGAKDTQYF,TGTGCCAGCTCGCCCCTTGGAGGGGGGGCCAAAGATACGCAGTATTTT,NA,TRBJ2-3,16,TRBV18,NA
CASGDRIEKLFF,TGTGCCAGTGGGGACAGAATCGAAAAACTGTTTTTT,TRBD1,TRBJ1-4,12,TRBV19,NA
CASKRDLKGTDTQYF,TGTGCCAGCAAACGGGACTTAAAAGGGACAGATACGCAGTATTTT,NA,TRBJ2-3,15,TRBV27,NA
CASTGGNANEQFF,TGTGCCAGCACCGGGGGGAACGCCAATGAGCAGTTCTTC,TRBD2,TRBJ2-1,13,TRBV2,NA
CASRDGTSVRNEQFF,TGTGCCAGCAGGGACGGGACTAGCGTTAGAAATGAGCAGTTCTTC,TRBD2,TRBJ2-1,15,TRBV7-8,NA
CASSSFTSGFNEQFF,TGTGCCAGCAGCTCGTTTACTAGCGGGTTCAATGAGCAGTTCTTC,TRBD2,TRBJ2-1,15,TRBV7-2,NA
CASSLGNRGQDQPQHF,TGCGCCAGCAGCTTGGGTAACAGGGGGCAGGATCAGCCCCAGCATTTT,TRBD1,TRBJ1-5,16,TRBV5-1,NA
CASSYTSGRPTLFHF,TGTGCCAGCAGTTACACTAGCGGGAGGCCCACATTGTTCCATTTT,TRBD2,TRBJ2-3,15,TRBV6-5,once
CASSLGQGSQPQHF,TGCGCCAGCAGCTTGGGTCAGGGCAGTCAGCCCCAGCATTTT,NA,TRBJ1-5,14,TRBV5-1,NA
CASILSGHTQGSEQFF,TGTGCCAGCATACTTTCGGGACACACACAGGGCAGTGAGCAGTTCTTC,NA,TRBJ2-1,16,TRBV2,NA
CASSVDSGGLKDTQYF,TGTGCCAGCAGCGTAGATAGCGGGGGCCTTAAAGATACGCAGTATTTT,TRBD2,TRBJ2-3,16,TRBV9,NA
CASSLTGSSYEQYF,TGTGCCAGCAGTTTGACAGGGAGCTCCTACGAGCAGTACTTC,TRBD1,TRBJ2-7,14,TRBV6-5,NA
CASIRLIEDSYGYTF,TGTGCCAGCATCAGACTAATAGAGGACAGCTATGGCTACACCTTC,NA,TRBJ1-2,15,TRBV21-1,once
CASSLDRVGNTIYF,TGCGCCAGCAGCTTGGACAGGGTGGGAAACACCATATATTTT,NA,TRBJ1-3,14,TRBV5-1,NA
CASSDFKEQYF,TGTGCCAGCAGCGACTTTAAAGAGCAGTACTTC,NA,TRBJ2-7,11,TRBV7-2,NA
CASSLVSSYEQYF,TGTGCCAGCAGTTTGGTGAGCTCCTACGAGCAGTACTTC,NA,TRBJ2-7,13,TRBV27,NA
CASSSGQDSGNTIYF,TGTGCCAGCAGCTCCGGACAGGACTCTGGAAACACCATATATTTT,TRBD1,TRBJ1-3,15,TRBV7-2,NA
CASSFRTVGNTEAFF,TGTGCCAGCAGTTTTAGGACAGTCGGAAACACTGAAGCTTTCTTT,NA,TRBJ1-1,15,TRBV28,NA
CASRGTGSYEQYF,TGTGCCAGCAGGGGGACAGGCTCCTACGAGCAGTACTTC,TRBD1,TRBJ2-7,13,TRBV6-6,NA
CASSQDRGETQYF,TGTGCCAGCAGCCAGGACAGGGGTGAGACCCAGTACTTC,TRBD1,TRBJ2-5,13,TRBV5-4,NA
CSVGQRGGQGYNEQFF,TGCAGCGTTGGCCAAAGAGGGGGACAGGGGTACAATGAGCAGTTCTTC,TRBD1,TRBJ2-1,16,TRBV29-1,NA
CAWSPWDKPNNSPLHF,TGTGCCTGGAGCCCTTGGGACAAACCGAATAATTCACCCCTCCACTTT,NA,TRBJ1-6,16,TRBV30,NA
CASSPRQFGYGYTF,TGTGCCAGCAGTCCACGACAGTTCGGCTATGGCTACACCTTC,NA,TRBJ1-2,14,TRBV28,NA
CATGQNTGELFF,TGTGCCACGGGACAGAACACCGGGGAGCTGTTTTTT,NA,TRBJ2-2,12,TRBV27,NA
CASSLRETEAFF,TGTGCCAGCAGCTTGCGGGAAACTGAAGCTTTCTTT,NA,TRBJ1-1,12,TRBV5-4,NA
CASSLFAGVREQYF,TGCGCCAGCAGCTTGTTTGCGGGAGTGCGAGAGCAGTACTTC,TRBD2,TRBJ2-7,14,TRBV5-1,once
CASSKGNSGDRDGYTF,TGTGCCAGCAGCAAAGGTAATTCTGGGGACAGGGATGGCTACACCTTC,NA,TRBJ1-2,16,TRBV21-1,NA
CASSPWGVQETQYF,TGTGCCAGTAGTCCGTGGGGGGTCCAAGAGACCCAGTACTTC,NA,TRBJ2-5,14,TRBV19,NA
CASSLGTGGWGTEAFF,TGTGCCAGCAGCTTAGGGACAGGGGGCTGGGGCACTGAAGCTTTCTTT,TRBD1,TRBJ1-1,16,TRBV7-9,NA
CASTEQGPTTEAFF,TGTGCCAGCACCGAACAGGGTCCGACCACTGAAGCTTTCTTT,NA,TRBJ1-1,14,TRBV2,few
CASRARTSGDSTQYF,TGTGCCAGCAGAGCCAGGACTAGCGGGGACTCTACCCAGTACTTC,TRBD2,TRBJ2-5,15,TRBV2,NA
CASSLAGGRDEQYF,TGCGCCAGCAGCTTGGCCGGAGGTAGGGACGAGCAGTACTTC,NA,TRBJ2-7,14,TRBV5-1,NA
CASSRTGGSYEQYF,TGTGCCAGCAGTCGGACAGGGGGCTCCTACGAGCAGTACTTC,TRBD1,TRBJ2-7,14,TRBV27,NA
CASSLEETQYF,TGCGCCAGCAGCTTAGAGGAGACCCAGTACTTC,NA,TRBJ2-5,11,TRBV5-1,NA